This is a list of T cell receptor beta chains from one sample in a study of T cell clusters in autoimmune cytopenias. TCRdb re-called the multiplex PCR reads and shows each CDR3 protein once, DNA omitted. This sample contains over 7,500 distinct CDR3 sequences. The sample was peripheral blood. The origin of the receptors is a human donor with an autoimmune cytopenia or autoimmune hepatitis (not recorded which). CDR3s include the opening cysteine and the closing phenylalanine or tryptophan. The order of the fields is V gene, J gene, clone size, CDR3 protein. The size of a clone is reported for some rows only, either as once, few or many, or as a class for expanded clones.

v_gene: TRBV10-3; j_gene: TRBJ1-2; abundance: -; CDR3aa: CAISESAGGGGYGYTF
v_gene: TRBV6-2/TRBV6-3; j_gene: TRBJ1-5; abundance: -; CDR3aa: CASSYSGNSNQPQHF
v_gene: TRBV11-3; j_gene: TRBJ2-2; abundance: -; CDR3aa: CASSRDRGTGELFF
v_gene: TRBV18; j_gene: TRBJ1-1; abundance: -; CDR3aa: CASSPHPEAVQRPGAFF
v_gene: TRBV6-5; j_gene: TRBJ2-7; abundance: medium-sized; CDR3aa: CASTKDRGTSYEQYF
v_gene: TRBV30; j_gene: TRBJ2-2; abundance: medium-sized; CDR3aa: CASPGLGGGGELFF
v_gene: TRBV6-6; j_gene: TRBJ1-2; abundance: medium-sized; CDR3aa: CAAATGRSGYTF
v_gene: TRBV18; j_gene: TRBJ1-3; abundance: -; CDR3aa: CASSSTAGSGNTIYF
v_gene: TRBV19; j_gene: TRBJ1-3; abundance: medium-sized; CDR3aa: CATQQGTNSGNTIYF
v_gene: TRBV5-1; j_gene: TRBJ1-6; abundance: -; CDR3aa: CASSLGQGASPLHF
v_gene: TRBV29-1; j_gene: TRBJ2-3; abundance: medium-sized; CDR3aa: CSVAGAGDTQYF
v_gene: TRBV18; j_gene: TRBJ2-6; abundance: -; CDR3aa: CASSQTGEANVLTF
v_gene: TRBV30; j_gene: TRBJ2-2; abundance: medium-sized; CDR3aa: CAWTVRNTGELFF
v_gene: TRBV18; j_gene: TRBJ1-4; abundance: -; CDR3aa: CASSYYFTGAVWEKLFF
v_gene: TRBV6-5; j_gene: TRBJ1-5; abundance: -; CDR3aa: CASSESPGQPQHF
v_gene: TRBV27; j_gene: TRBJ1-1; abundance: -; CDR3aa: CASNKDRGSAEAFF
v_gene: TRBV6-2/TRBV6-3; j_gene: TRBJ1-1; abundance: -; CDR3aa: CASSDRQGTEAFF
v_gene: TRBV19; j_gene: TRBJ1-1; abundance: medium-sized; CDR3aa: CASSMSYSMNTEAFF
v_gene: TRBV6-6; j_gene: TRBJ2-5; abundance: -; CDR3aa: CASSSGPYQETQYF
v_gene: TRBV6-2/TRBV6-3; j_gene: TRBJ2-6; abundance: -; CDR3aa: CASARGGAGANVLTF
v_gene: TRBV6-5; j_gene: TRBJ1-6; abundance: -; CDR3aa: CASRIQSGPYNSPLHF
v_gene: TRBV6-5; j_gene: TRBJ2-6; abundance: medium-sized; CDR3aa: CASSRQAGANVLTF
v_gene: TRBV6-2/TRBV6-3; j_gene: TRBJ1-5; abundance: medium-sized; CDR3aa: CASSEPSPGTGNNQPQHF
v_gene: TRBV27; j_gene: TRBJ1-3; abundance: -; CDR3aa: CASRAATSTSSGNTIYF
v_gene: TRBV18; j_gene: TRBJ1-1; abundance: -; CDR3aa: CASSPNARNTEAFF
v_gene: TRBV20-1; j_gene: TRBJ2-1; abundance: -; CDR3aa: CSARTPSGGAFLGEQFF
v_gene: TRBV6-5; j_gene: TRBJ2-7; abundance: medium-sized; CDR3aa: CASTNPGVRYEQYF
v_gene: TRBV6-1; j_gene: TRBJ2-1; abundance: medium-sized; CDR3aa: CASSERGVAAEQFF
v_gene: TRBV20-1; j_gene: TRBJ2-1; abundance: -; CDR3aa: CSASPPRRGHNEQFF
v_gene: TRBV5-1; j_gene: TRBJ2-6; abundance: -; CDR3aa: CASSLAFAPGSGANVLTF
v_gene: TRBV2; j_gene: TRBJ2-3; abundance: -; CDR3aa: CASTPGGGTTDTQYF
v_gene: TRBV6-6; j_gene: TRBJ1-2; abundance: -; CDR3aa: CASRDPLKQGYGYTF
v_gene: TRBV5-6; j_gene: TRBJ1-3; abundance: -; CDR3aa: CASSPRTGGPGNTIYF
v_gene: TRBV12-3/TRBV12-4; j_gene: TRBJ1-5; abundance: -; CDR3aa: CASSLPGNQPQHF
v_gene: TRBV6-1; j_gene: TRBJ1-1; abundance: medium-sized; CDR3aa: CASTRQGETEAFF
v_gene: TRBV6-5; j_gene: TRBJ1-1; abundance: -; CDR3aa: CASSYSTNVNTEAFF
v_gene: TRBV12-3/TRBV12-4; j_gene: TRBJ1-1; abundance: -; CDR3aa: CASKSLLPSEAFF
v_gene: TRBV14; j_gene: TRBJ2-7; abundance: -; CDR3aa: CASSQGTGSFLQYF
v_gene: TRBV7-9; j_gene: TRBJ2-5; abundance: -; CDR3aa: CASSLAIVGETQYF
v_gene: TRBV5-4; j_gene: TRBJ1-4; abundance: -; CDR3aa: CASRTDRGGEKLFF
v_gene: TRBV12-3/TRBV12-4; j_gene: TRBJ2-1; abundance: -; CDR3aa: CASSFGGRLASEQFF
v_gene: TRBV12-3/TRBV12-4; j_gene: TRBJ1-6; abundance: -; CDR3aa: CASSLSFVGGLGGNSPLHF
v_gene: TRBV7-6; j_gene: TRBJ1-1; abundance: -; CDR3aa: CASSLVSGSKNTEAFF
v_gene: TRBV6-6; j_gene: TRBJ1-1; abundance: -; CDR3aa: CASRRGERVGAFF
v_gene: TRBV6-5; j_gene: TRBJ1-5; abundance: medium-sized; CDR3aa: CASSYPGSSNQPQHF
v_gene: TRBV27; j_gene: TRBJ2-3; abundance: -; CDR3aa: CASRPAGLAGGRGVTQYF
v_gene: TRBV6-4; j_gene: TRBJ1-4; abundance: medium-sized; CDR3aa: CASSDSDRVHEKLFF
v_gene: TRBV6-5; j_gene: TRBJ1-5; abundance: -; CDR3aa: CASSNPGQGLEAQHF
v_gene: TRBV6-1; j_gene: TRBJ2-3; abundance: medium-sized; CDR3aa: CATVLQGFSTDTQYF